This T cell receptor beta chain was identified during a study of beta chain features in type 1 diabetes. The trim removed 5 bases at V and 6 bases at J, leaving 9 bases unmatched. The CDR3 covers 14 residues. Germline-derived CDR1 and CDR2 are SGHVS and FQNEAQ. General observations from the study: Shorter templates might be favored by PCR, equally in patients and controls. The study found moderately but significantly shorter TCRB CDR3s in all four CD4+ subsets of Type 1 diabetes patients. The question of HLA type influencing TCRB rearrangement was one that remained unresolved here. Within patients, naive, central memory and Treg TCRB repertoires seemed more similar than within healthy donors.

All of the isolated RNA was reverse transcribed, so expressed TCRB transcripts were sequenced. Average reads for naive, central memory and regulatory T cell samples were roughly 3.5 million. TCRdb keeps only in-frame clones here, not all; method: immunoSEQ multiplex PCR. This sample carries a few hundred thousand clones, approximately 25% of them seen once, and the ten largest clones take about 0.012%. With respect to this clone: Its specificity is not known.

The sequencing input was naive CD4+ T cells from blood. This sequence was found in a woman aged 25-40 years with type 1 diabetes. The J gene is TRBJ2-7, the V gene TRBV7-8; 8 nucleotides line up with TRBD2. In DNA form, the CDR3 reads TGTGCCAGCAGCACAGCGGGAGATCTTCTCGAGCAGTACTTC. It is translated as CASSTAGDLLEQYF.